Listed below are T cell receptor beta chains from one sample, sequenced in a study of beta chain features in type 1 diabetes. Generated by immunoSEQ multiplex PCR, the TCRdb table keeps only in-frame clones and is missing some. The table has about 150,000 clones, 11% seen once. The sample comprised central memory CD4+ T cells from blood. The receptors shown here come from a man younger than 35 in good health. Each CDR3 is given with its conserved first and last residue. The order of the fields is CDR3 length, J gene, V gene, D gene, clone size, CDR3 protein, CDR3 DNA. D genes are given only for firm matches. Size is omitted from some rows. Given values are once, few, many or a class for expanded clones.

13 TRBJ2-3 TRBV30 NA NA CALGKGNTDTQYF TGTGCCCTTGGAAAGGGAAACACAGATACGCAGTATTTT
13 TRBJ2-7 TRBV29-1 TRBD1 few CSVDAGGHYEQYF TGCAGCGTTGATGCAGGGGGCCACTACGAGCAGTACTTC
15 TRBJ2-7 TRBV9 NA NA CASSVDPGWAYEQYF TGTGCCAGCAGCGTAGACCCAGGGTGGGCCTACGAGCAGTACTTC
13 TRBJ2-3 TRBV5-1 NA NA CASSFPYADTQYF TGCGCCAGCAGCTTCCCGTATGCAGATACGCAGTATTTT
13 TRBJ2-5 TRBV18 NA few CASSPQGRETQYF TGTGCCAGCTCACCACAGGGGCGAGAGACCCAGTACTTC
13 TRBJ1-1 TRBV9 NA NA CASSPGAGTEAFF TGTGCCAGCAGCCCGGGGGCGGGGACTGAAGCTTTCTTT
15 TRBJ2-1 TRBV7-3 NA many CASSLLGRSINEQFF TGTGCCAGCAGCTTACTTGGCAGGTCCATAAATGAGCAGTTCTTC
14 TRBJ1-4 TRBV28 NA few CASSPGGRREKLFF TGTGCCAGCAGTCCCGGAGGGAGGCGTGAAAAACTGTTTTTT
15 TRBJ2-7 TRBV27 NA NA CASSLSGGGPYEQYF TGTGCCAGCAGTTTATCAGGAGGCGGACCCTACGAGCAGTACTTC
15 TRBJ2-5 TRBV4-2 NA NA CASSQRGRNQETQYF TGTGCCAGCAGCCAGAGAGGACGGAATCAAGAGACCCAGTACTTC
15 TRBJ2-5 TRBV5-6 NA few CASSLLGDLQETQYF TGTGCCAGCAGCTTGCTCGGGGATCTCCAAGAGACCCAGTACTTC
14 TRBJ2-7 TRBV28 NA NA CASSQSGTLYEQYF TGTGCCAGCAGTCAATCCGGGACACTCTACGAGCAGTACTTC
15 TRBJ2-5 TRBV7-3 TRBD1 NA CASSLLGTAKETQYF TGTGCCAGCAGCTTACTAGGGACAGCTAAAGAGACCCAGTACTTC
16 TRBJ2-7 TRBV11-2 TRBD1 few CASSLLGTGISYEQYF TGTGCCAGCAGCTTATTGGGGACAGGGATAAGCTACGAGCAGTACTTC
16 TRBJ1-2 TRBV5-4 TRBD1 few CASSSQATGGKSGYTF TGTGCCAGCAGCTCCCAGGCGACAGGGGGCAAGTCTGGCTACACCTTC
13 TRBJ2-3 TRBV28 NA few CASSPHDADTQYF TGTGCCAGCAGTCCGCACGACGCAGATACGCAGTATTTT
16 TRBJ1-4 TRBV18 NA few CASSPKVGRNNEKLFF TGTGCCAGCTCACCAAAAGTCGGCAGAAATAATGAAAAACTGTTTTTT
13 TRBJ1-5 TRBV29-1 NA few CSVGLGGGQPQHF TGCAGCGTTGGACTAGGAGGAGGTCAGCCCCAGCATTTT
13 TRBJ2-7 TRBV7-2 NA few CASSLVKGGVAYF TGTGCCAGCAGCTTAGTTAAAGGGGGAGTGGCGTACTTC
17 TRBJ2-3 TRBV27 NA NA CASRKSLVFLRTDTQYF TGTGCCAGCAGAAAGAGCCTAGTCTTTTTGCGCACAGATACGCAGTATTTT